Shown below are 7 T cell receptor beta chains from a single sample sequenced in a study of technical replicates of blood from a handful of donors (dated by TCRdb to 2017 to 2019). Receptor libraries were prepared by the immunoSEQ multiplex PCR assay. Sourced from immuneACCESS, this table was stored by TCRdb with only in-frame sequences that have V and J called. A share of the clones is absent; for the studies checked, an unresolved V gene accounts for under half, and the remainder has no known explanation. Recorded for this sample are about 70,000 clones; around 97% of them occurred a single time. The biggest ten clones account for 0.21% of the sample. The sample was T cells isolated from PBMCs. The receptors were sampled from a human donor in good health.

This chain links TRBV28 with TRBJ1-1; D is possibly TRBD1 (5 bases). The CDR3 contains 13 residues. Between the trimmed V and J ends, which lost 0 bases and 7 bases, there was a span of 9 bases. Germline-derived CDR1 and CDR2 are MDHEN and SYDVKM. CDR3 sequence (DNA): TGTGCCAGCAGTTTATGGGACGGGGGTGAAGCTTTCTTT. Residues: CASSLWDGGEAFF. The whole variable domain, remainder taken from reference TRBV28 and TRBJ1-1, is DVKVTQSSRYLVKRTGEKVFLECVQDMDHENMFWYRQDPGLGLRLIYFSYDVKMKEKGDIPEGYSVSREKKERFSLILESASTNQTSMYLCASSLWDGGEAFFGQGTRLTVV.

The CDR3 DNA sequence: TGTGCCAGCAGTGAATTCGGGATTGGATACAATCAGCCCCAGCATTTT. It yields the protein CASSEFGIGYNQPQHF. The chain is built from TRBV6-1 and TRBJ1-5; D not resolved. CDR1 and CDR2 (germline): MNHNS, SASEGT. The V end lost 2 bases, the J end lost 3 bases, and 14 bases lay between the germline ends. The CDR3 runs 16 residues.

This clone was detected once. The J gene is TRBJ1-6, the V gene TRBV11-2; D not resolved. The CDR3 is 18 amino acids. The germline V gene encodes CDR1 SGHAT and CDR2 FQNNGV. Trimming took 2 bases from V and 10 from J, leaving 24 bases between them. CDR3 protein: CASSLSPQDVKRGSPLHF. CDR3 nucleotides: TGTGCCAGCAGCTTATCCCCTCAAGACGTCAAAAGAGGATCACCCCTCCACTTT.

V gene TRBV30 combines with J gene TRBJ1-2, with D unclear. This CDR3 comprises 10 residues. Germline loops: CDR1 GTSNPN, CDR2 SVGIG (reference sequence). Trimming took 6 bases from V and 5 from J, leaving 7 bases between them. CDR3 coding DNA: TGTGCCTGCCGAGGATATGGCTACACCTTC. Protein: CACRGYGYTF.

The chain recombines TRBV27 with TRBJ2-7, with 9 bases aligning to TRBD2. V lost 3 bases, J lost 6 bases, and 9 bases stayed unmatched. From germline, CDR1 is MNHEY and CDR2 SMNVEV (reference sequence). This CDR3 is built from 15 residues. CDR3 DNA sequence: TGTGCCAGCAGTTTCCGGTGGAGCGGGGGGAGCGAGCAGTACTTC. Protein product: CASSFRWSGGSEQYF.

The V gene is TRBV2, the J gene TRBJ2-2; 8 bases map to TRBD2. Germline V gives CDR1 SNHLY, CDR2 FYNNEI. CDR3 length: 16 residues. V gave up 6 bases and J gave up 2 bases; unmatched junction bases: 8. The CDR3 DNA reads TGTGCCAGCAGACTCCGAAGCGGGAGTAACACCGGGGAGCTGTTTTTT. Translated: CASRLRSGSNTGELFF.

The chain joins TRBV2 to TRBJ1-2, with unresolved D. Trimming pared 3 bases from V and 0 bases from J, leaving 5 bases between. Germline values: CDR1 SNHLY, CDR2 FYNNEI. The CDR3 has 13 amino acids. CDR3 amino acids: CASSDAANYGYTF. Written as DNA, the CDR3 is TGTGCCAGCAGTGATGCAGCTAACTATGGCTACACCTTC.